The 20 T cell receptor beta chains reported below all come from one sample, sequenced in a study of CD8 T cells in Susac syndrome. The authors reverse transcribed roughly 0.5 to 1 ug RNA with random hexamers. TCRdb itself ran the immunoSEQ multiplex PCR reads through MiXCR, one entry per CDR3 protein. The sample has about 280,000 distinct CDR3 sequences; around 83% are singletons. Sample: CD8+ T cells from PBMCs. The receptors come from a human donor with multiple sclerosis.

V and J are TRBV10-2 and TRBJ2-3; D might be TRBD1 (6 bases). The germline V gene encodes CDR1 WSHSY and CDR2 SAAADI. V lost 3 bases to trimming and J lost 4 bases, with 8 bases between them. The CDR3 runs to 13 residues. The CDR3, as DNA: TGCGCCAGCAGTGACAGGGGCCCAGATACGCAGTATTTT. It is translated as CASSDRGPDTQYF.

This chain connects TRBV6-5 to TRBJ2-1, with no clear D. Germline V gene lookup returns CDR1 MNHEY and CDR2 SVGAGI. This CDR3 region has 15 residues. V was trimmed by 0 bases and J by 1 base, leaving 7 bases between them. CDR3 sequence: CASSYSTASYNEQFF. CDR3 nucleotide sequence: TGTGCCAGCAGTTACTCAACTGCTTCCTACAATGAGCAGTTCTTC.

The V gene is TRBV7-9, the J gene TRBJ2-1; the D is unclear. V lost 1 base to trimming and J lost 0 bases, with 7 bases between them. Germline V CDR1 and CDR2: SEHNR, FQNEAQ (reference sequence). The CDR3 is 15 residues long. CDR3 DNA sequence: TGTGCCAGCAGCTTAGTCTCGTCCTCCTACAATGAGCAGTTCTTC. Its protein is CASSLVSSSYNEQFF.

The J gene is TRBJ2-3, the V gene TRBV3-1; TRBD2 might be the D (5 bases). CDR3 size: 15 residues. Germline V CDR1 and CDR2: LGHDT, YNNKEL (reference sequence). V was cut by 0 bases and J by 5 bases, with 12 bases left in between. This CDR3 reads CASSQDWGERDTQYF. The CDR3 DNA reads as TGTGCCAGCAGCCAAGACTGGGGAGAAAGAGATACGCAGTATTTT.

The gene calls are TRBV6-5 and TRBJ1-1; D perhaps matches TRBD1 (5 bases). This CDR3 region has 16 residues. Germline V lookup: CDR1 MNHEY, CDR2 SVGAGI. The V and J ends lost 0 bases and 0 bases respectively, with 11 bases between them. The CDR3: CASSYSWGGMNTEAFF. The CDR3 coding sequence is TGTGCCAGCAGTTACTCGTGGGGGGGGATGAACACTGAAGCTTTCTTT.

In this sample, this clonotype turned up a few times. This chain uses TRBV20-1 with TRBJ2-7; 7 bases map to TRBD2. The CDR3 extends over 13 amino acids. V was clipped by 8 bases and J by 0 bases; unmatched bases: 7. CDR1 and CDR2 (germline): DFQATT, SNEGSKA (reference sequence). The CDR3 DNA sequence: TGCAGTCCTCACCTAGCGGACTCCTACGAGCAGTACTTC. This sequence encodes CSPHLADSYEQYF.

The chain joins TRBV11-2 to TRBJ2-1, with 8 nucleotides matching TRBD2. Germline V CDR1 and CDR2: SGHAT, FQNNGV. The V and J ends lost 6 bases and 8 bases, in that order; junction bases with no gene match: 18. The length of the CDR3 is 17 residues. The CDR3, as DNA: TGTGCCAGCAGACACACCAGCGGGAGCGGTTTTTGGGATGAGCAGTTCTTC. It encodes CASRHTSGSGFWDEQFF.

The chain recombines TRBV7-9 with TRBJ2-6, with TRBD2 matching 7 bases. Germline CDR1 SEHNR, CDR2 FQNEAQ (reference sequence). Germline trimming cut 4 bases from V and 0 bases from J; bases unmatched to any gene: 9. The CDR3 is 18 amino acids. The CDR3 coding sequence is TGTGCCAGCAGCTGGTCCGGGACTATCCTCTCTGGGGCCAACGTCCTGACTTTC. Protein product: CASSWSGTILSGANVLTF. The variable domain in full, completed from reference TRBV7-9 and TRBJ2-6, reads DTGVSQNPRHKITKRGQNVTFRCDPISEHNRLYWYRQTLGQGPEFLTYFQNEAQLEKSRLLSDRFSAERPKGSFSTLEIQRTEQGDSAMYLCASSWSGTILSGANVLTFGAGSRLTVL.

The chain joins TRBV25-1 to TRBJ1-2; 8 bases are a match to TRBD1. The V gene's germline CDR1 is MGHDK and CDR2 SYGVNS. V lost 6 bases to trimming and J lost 3 bases; unmatched junction nucleotides: 9. There are 15 residues in the CDR3. CDR3 amino acids: CASSRQTGEYYGYTF. As DNA, the CDR3 is TGTGCCAGCAGCCGCCAGACAGGGGAGTACTATGGCTACACCTTC.

The chain couples TRBV20-1 to TRBJ2-1; tentatively, D is TRBD2 (6 bases). Trimming took 0 bases from V and 8 from J, leaving 20 bases between them. The CDR3 length is 16 residues. The germline CDR1 and CDR2 sequences are DFQATT and SNEGSKA (reference sequence). This CDR3 is CSAREGVGGKAYEQFF. CDR3 in DNA: TGCAGTGCTAGAGAAGGGGTTGGCGGGAAGGCATATGAGCAGTTCTTC.

V and J are TRBV11-2 and TRBJ2-6; D perhaps matches TRBD2 (6 bases). V was cut by 2 bases and J by 3 bases, with 26 bases left in between. CDR3 length: 21 residues. Germline V lookup: CDR1 SGHAT, CDR2 FQNNGV. CDR3 protein: CASSLLFWLEGDDGGANVLTF. The CDR3 region has the DNA TGTGCCAGCAGCTTATTATTCTGGTTGGAGGGCGACGACGGTGGGGCCAACGTCCTGACTTTC.

This sequence joins TRBV7-9 and TRBJ2-1; tentatively, D is TRBD1 (5 bases). The CDR3 runs 17 residues. Germline lookup yields CDR1 SEHNR and CDR2 FQNEAQ (reference sequence). The V end was cut by 5 bases, the J end by 0 bases, with 17 bases between. Here the CDR3 reads CASSPTKGVGSYNEQFF. CDR3 DNA: TGTGCCAGCAGCCCTACTAAAGGGGTAGGCTCCTACAATGAGCAGTTCTTC.

This clonotype was observed many times. The rearrangement links TRBV7-9 to TRBJ2-7; tentative D call: TRBD1 (5 bases). Per the germline V gene, CDR1 is SEHNR and CDR2 is FQNEAQ (reference sequence). The CDR3 covers 13 residues. V shed 0 bases and J shed 3 bases, with 6 bases lying between them. DNA of the CDR3: TGTGCCAGCAGCTTAGCTGACAGCTACGAGCAGTACTTC. Translation: CASSLADSYEQYF. Supplemented by reference TRBV7-9 and TRBJ2-7, the full variable domain reads DTGVSQNPRHKITKRGQNVTFRCDPISEHNRLYWYRQTLGQGPEFLTYFQNEAQLEKSRLLSDRFSAERPKGSFSTLEIQRTEQGDSAMYLCASSLADSYEQYFGPGTRLTVT.

J is TRBJ2-7 and V is TRBV9; tentatively, D is TRBD2 (6 bases). This CDR3 region has 15 residues. The germline V and J ends were trimmed by 4 bases and 4 bases, with 18 bases remaining between them. The germline gives CDR1 SGDLS, CDR2 YYNGEE. The CDR3 DNA is TGTGCCAGCAGCCCCTATAGCGGACCTCTATACGAGCAGTACTTC. Its translation is CASSPYSGPLYEQYF.

This chain joins TRBV3-1 and TRBJ2-1; possible D gene TRBD2, 5 bases. V was trimmed by 1 base and J by 4 bases, leaving 17 bases between them. The V gene's germline CDR1 is LGHDT and CDR2 YNNKEL (reference sequence). This CDR3 is built from 17 residues. The CDR3 nucleotides read TGTGCCAGCAGCCAAGCAGCGGCAGGCGCTCTGTACAATGAGCAGTTCTTC. This translates into CASSQAAAGALYNEQFF.

This sequence joins TRBV5-1 and TRBJ2-2, with TRBD2 matching 10 bases. Germline values: CDR1 SGHRS, CDR2 YFSETQ. The V segment lost 3 bases and the J segment 0 bases; nucleotides outside the gene matches: 5. The CDR3 has 17 residues. The CDR3: CASSSSSGGSNTGELFF. CDR3 in DNA: TGCGCCAGCAGCTCTTCTAGCGGGGGCTCGAACACCGGGGAGCTGTTTTTT.

The rearrangement links TRBV6-6 to TRBJ2-7; TRBD1 might be the D (5 bases). V lost 7 bases and J 3 bases, leaving 10 bases between the germline ends. CDR1 and CDR2 from the germline V gene are MNHNY and SVGAGI (reference sequence). This CDR3 is 12 amino acids long. CDR3 loop: CASNDRIYEQYF. CDR3 nucleotide sequence: TGTGCCAGCAACGACAGAATCTACGAGCAGTACTTC.

This chain links TRBV5-1 with TRBJ2-7; D could derive from TRBD1 or TRBD2 (5 bases each). Germline V gene lookup returns CDR1 SGHRS and CDR2 YFSETQ. This CDR3 spans 12 amino acids. V lost 4 bases, J lost 6 bases, and 11 bases lay in between. The CDR3 nucleotides are TGCGCCAGCAGCAGGGACGACGTCGAGCAGTACTTC. Protein sequence: CASSRDDVEQYF.

The chain uses TRBV9 and TRBJ1-1; D possibly corresponds to TRBD1 (5 bases). V was shortened by 3 bases and J by 3 bases, with 18 bases between the two germline ends. The germline V gene encodes CDR1 SGDLS and CDR2 YYNGEE. The CDR3 loop spans 16 amino acids. CDR3: CASSALGGSTHTEAFF. The CDR3 region has the DNA TGTGCCAGCAGCGCCCTTGGGGGGTCTACTCACACTGAAGCTTTCTTT.

The V gene is TRBV5-1, the J gene TRBJ2-1, with D unresolved. V gave up 5 bases and J gave up 4 bases, with 19 bases separating them. CDR3 length equals 16 residues. Germline CDR1 SGHRS, CDR2 YFSETQ. The CDR3 coding sequence is TGCGCCAGCAGGCCTCCGTATACCTTTCTTTACAATGAGCAGTTCTTC. Encoded protein: CASRPPYTFLYNEQFF.